This T cell receptor beta chain originates from a study of blood T cells in healthy people across ages. Next came a second PCR, run for about 6 to 12 cycles, which used a sample-barcoded 5' primer along with a J-beta primer mix. In TCRdb, the 5' RACE reads were re-called with MiXCR into one record per CDR3 protein. The sample carries about 730,000 distinct CDR3 sequences, about 40% recorded once. The CDR3 has 13 amino acids. With 8 bases removed from V and 5 bases from J, the gap between germline ends came to 18 bases. Germline assignment: CDR1 DFQATT and CDR2 SNEGSKA (reference sequence). This TCR was sampled from a woman aged 55 to 70 in good health. The chain recombines TRBV20-1 with TRBJ2-5, with D tentatively TRBD2 (6 bases). Specimen: blood. CDR3: CSPIGRGGETQYF. The CDR3 DNA sequence: TGCAGTCCTATAGGGCGGGGTGGGGAGACCCAGTACTTC.